These 8 T cell receptor beta chains were all obtained from the same sample, sequenced in a study of regulatory T cells in long-lasting Graves disease. Through Arm-PCR of CDR3 regions and iRepertoire HTBI primers, TCR beta libraries were built. MiXCR, run by TCRdb on the multiplex PCR reads, gives a single entry per CDR3 protein. The sample has around 480,000 distinct CDR3 sequences; about 16% are singletons. Time point denoted: newly diagnosed GD, antithyroid drugs for less than 3 months. Following extraction of RNA from PBMCs, that RNA was used to make the TCR library. These data were also reused for a study on T cells in Graves' hyperthyroidism and ophthalmopathy.

The sample consisted of peripheral blood mononuclear cells (PBMCs), taken at new diagnosis, from a patient treated with antithyroid drugs. Source of these receptors: a woman aged 35 to 59 with Graves disease.

V is TRBV19 and J is TRBJ1-1; TRBD1 matches at 7 bases. Germline V gives CDR1 LNHDA, CDR2 SQIVND (reference sequence). The CDR3 consists of 13 residues. The junction had 5 bases not matched to a gene; V was cut back by 5 bases and J by 5 bases. CDR3 nucleotide sequence: TGTGCCAGTAGTGAACAGGGGAGGACTGAAGCTTTCTTT. This codes for CASSEQGRTEAFF.

Worth noting for this clonotype: A clone one base away is much larger, so this may be a read error. The gene calls are TRBV20-1 and TRBJ2-5; either TRBD1 or TRBD2 may supply D (6 bases each). The CDR3 runs 14 residues. Germline V gene lookup returns CDR1 DFQATT and CDR2 SNEGSKA (reference sequence). CDR3 loop: CSALHGGIQGTQYF. In DNA, the CDR3 is TGCAGTGCTTTGCACGGGGGCATCCAAGGGACCCAGTACTTC.

This clonotype was picked up many times. The rearrangement joins TRBV12-3 or TRBV12-4 to TRBJ2-7, with D unclear. The V end was cut by 5 bases, the J end by 4 bases, with 12 bases between. The CDR3 has 13 amino acids. The CDR3: CASSNGRSYEQYF. CDR3 coding DNA: TGTGCCAGCAGTAATGGACGGTCGTACGAGCAGTACTTC.

This clonotype was picked up a small number of times. This sequence joins TRBV5-1 and TRBJ2-3; D not certain. Germline loops: CDR1 SGHRS, CDR2 YFSETQ. V was pared by 2 bases and J by 4 bases, with 11 bases between. This CDR3 comprises 14 residues. The CDR3 region is CASSFRQRSDTQYF. DNA for the CDR3: TGCGCCAGCAGCTTTCGGCAGCGCTCAGATACGCAGTATTTT. Combining the CDR3 with reference TRBV5-1 and TRBJ2-3 gives the whole variable domain KAGVTQTPRYLIKTRGQQVTLSCSPISGHRSVSWYQQTPGQGLQFLFEYFSETQRNKGNFPGRFSGRQFSNSRSEMNVSTLELGDSALYLCASSFRQRSDTQYFGPGTRLTVL.

This clonotype was found many times. The gene calls are TRBV3-1 and TRBJ1-5; D remains ambiguous. Trimming removed 2 bases at V and 10 bases at J, with 12 bases between. Germline loops: CDR1 LGHDT, CDR2 YNNKEL (reference sequence). The CDR3 covers 13 residues. CDR3 residues: CASSQHPGEPQHF. As DNA, the CDR3 is TGTGCCAGCAGCCAACACCCTGGAGAACCCCAGCATTTT.

This clonotype has ten or more counts. The V and J genes are TRBV11-2 and TRBJ2-5, with 15 positions matching TRBD2. The junction had 12 bases not matched to a gene; V was cut back by 4 bases and J by 6 bases. The germline V gene has CDR1 SGHAT and CDR2 FQNNGV. CDR3 size: 18 residues. CDR3 residues: CASSSTAPGLAGGKTQYF. CDR3 DNA: TGTGCCAGCAGCTCCACCGCCCCGGGACTAGCGGGGGGAAAGACCCAGTACTTC.

The table lists this clonotype with many counts. The chain links TRBV6-2 or TRBV6-3 to TRBJ2-5; D remains unclear. Trimming cost V 5 bases and J 5 bases, with 12 bases left between them. This CDR3 comprises 13 residues. Germline V gene sequence: CDR1 MNHEY, CDR2 SVGEGT. The CDR3 coding sequence is TGTGCCAGCAGTGAAAATCCGTGGGAGACCCAGTACTTC. It is translated as CASSENPWETQYF.

About this clonotype itself: Being one base from a much bigger clone, this may be a read error. J is TRBJ1-3 and V is TRBV28; D is unclear. This CDR3 has 14 amino acids. CDR1 is MDHEN, CDR2 SYDVKM, per germline. The chain's CDR3 is CAVGRRYSGNTTYF. The DNA for the CDR3 is TGTGCCGTCGGGCGGCGATACTCTGGAAACACCACATATTTT.